The next 18 T cell receptor beta chains were all read from a single sample in a study of CD8 T cells in Susac syndrome. The RNA input was about 0.5 to 1 ug, and it was reverse transcribed with random hexamers. TCRdb analysed the immunoSEQ multiplex PCR reads with MiXCR anew, one entry per CDR3 protein. This sample has more than 85,000 distinct CDR3 sequences, with roughly 94% found just once. The sequencing sample was made of CD4+ T cells from PBMCs. The receptors derive from a human donor with Susac syndrome.

The J gene is TRBJ2-5, the V gene TRBV20-1; D gene uncertain. The CDR3 length is 13 residues. Trimming removed 5 bases from V and 6 bases from J, with 16 bases in between. CDR1 and CDR2 from the germline V gene are DFQATT and SNEGSKA (reference sequence). In DNA, the CDR3 is TGCAGTGCTGCGATTGACCTTGGGAAGACCCAGTACTTC. Its protein is CSAAIDLGKTQYF.

The chain employs TRBV20-1 and TRBJ2-1; 9 nucleotides match TRBD2. V was clipped by 1 base and J by 9 bases; unmatched bases: 4. The CDR3 is 13 residues long. Germline V gives CDR1 DFQATT, CDR2 SNEGSKA (reference sequence). CDR3: CSARVRGGSEQFF. For the CDR3, the DNA is TGCAGTGCTAGAGTGCGGGGGGGCAGTGAGCAGTTCTTC.

The chain uses TRBV29-1 and TRBJ2-1; D is possibly TRBD2 (6 bases). Germline V gives CDR1 SQVTM, CDR2 ANQGSEA. V lost 7 bases and J 6 bases, leaving 19 bases between the germline ends. The CDR3 has 14 amino acids. CDR3 sequence reads: CSASTGLYPNEQFF. The CDR3 DNA reads TGCAGCGCCTCCACCGGACTATACCCCAATGAGCAGTTCTTC.

The chain couples TRBV14 to TRBJ2-3; 8 bases line up with TRBD1. This CDR3 region has 16 residues. The V gene end was trimmed by 5 bases and the J gene end by 7 bases; junction bases not matched to a gene: 14. Germline assignment: CDR1 SGHDN and CDR2 FVKESK. As DNA, the CDR3 is TGTGCCAGCAGCGAAGCGGTTGGGACAGGTGAAAATACGCAGTATTTT. This encodes CASSEAVGTGENTQYF.

This chain joins TRBV25-1 and TRBJ2-7; D remains unclear. With 2 bases removed from V and 5 bases from J, the gap between germline ends came to 7 bases. Germline CDR1 reads MGHDK; CDR2 reads SYGVNS. The CDR3 runs 12 residues. CDR3 DNA sequence: TGTGCCAGCAGTGAAAACATCCACGAGCAGTACTTC. Its protein is CASSENIHEQYF.

The V and J genes are TRBV3-1 and TRBJ2-2; 12 bases align to TRBD2. CDR1 and CDR2 (germline): LGHDT, YNNKEL (reference sequence). With V trimmed by 6 bases and J by 4 bases, 9 bases remained unmatched. The CDR3 covers 17 residues. The DNA for the CDR3 is TGTGCCAGCAGTTCTATTGGACTAGCGGGGCGCACCGGGGAGCTGTTTTTT. Translation gives CASSSIGLAGRTGELFF.

The chain carries TRBV9 and TRBJ2-3, with D tentatively TRBD1 (6 bases). CDR3 length: 15 amino acids. Germline CDR1 reads SGDLS; CDR2 reads YYNGEE. V lost 3 bases and J 6 bases, leaving 17 bases between the germline ends. The CDR3 loop reads CASSGDTGRGDTQYF. The CDR3 DNA is TGTGCCAGCAGCGGGGACACTGGACGCGGGGATACGCAGTATTTT.

This chain links TRBV6-2 or TRBV6-3 with TRBJ1-1; possible D gene TRBD1, 6 bases. The germline V gene has CDR1 MNHEY and CDR2 SVGEGT. The CDR3 covers 12 residues. With 6 bases removed from V and 8 bases from J, the gap between germline ends came to 13 bases. The CDR3 is CASRVAGTEAFF. The CDR3 nucleotides read TGTGCCAGCAGAGTAGCCGGGACAGAAGCTTTCTTT.

The chain joins TRBV5-1 to TRBJ2-1; 11 positions match TRBD2. CDR1 is SGHRS and CDR2 is YFSETQ in the germline V gene. This CDR3 is built from 17 residues. V lost 3 bases to trimming and J lost 1 base; unmatched junction nucleotides: 6. CDR3 DNA sequence: TGCGCCAGCAGCTACCAACTAGCGGGGGAATCCTACAATGAGCAGTTCTTC. Translated, it gives CASSYQLAGESYNEQFF.

The chain employs TRBV20-1 and TRBJ2-3, with 10 bases that match TRBD2. This CDR3 contains 16 residues. The junction had 10 bases not matched to a gene; V was cut back by 3 bases and J by 4 bases. Germline CDR1 reads DFQATT; CDR2 reads SNEGSKA (reference sequence). The CDR3, as DNA: TGCAGTGCTAGCGGGGCTAGCGGGGGAAGGGCAGATACGCAGTATTTT. This encodes CSASGASGGRADTQYF.

The sample holds one count of this clonotype. The chain couples TRBV20-1 to TRBJ1-4; 9 bases align to TRBD1. CDR1 and CDR2 from the germline V gene are DFQATT and SNEGSKA (reference sequence). With V trimmed by 5 bases and J by 8 bases, 6 bases remained unmatched. The CDR3 spans 13 residues. CDR3 nucleotides: TGCAGTGCTCCTCACAGGGGGCGAGAAAAACTGTTTTTT. Translated: CSAPHRGREKLFF.

The chain employs TRBV6-5 and TRBJ2-1, with 11 bases matching TRBD2. The CDR3 runs 14 residues. The germline CDR1 and CDR2 sequences are MNHEY and SVGAGI. V gave up 6 bases and J gave up 6 bases; unmatched junction bases: 4. CDR3: CASRPGLAVNEQFF. The DNA for the CDR3 is TGTGCCAGCAGGCCGGGACTAGCGGTCAATGAGCAGTTCTTC.

This chain joins TRBV29-1 and TRBJ1-1; no clear D gene. V lost 2 bases and J lost 7, with 5 bases in between. Germline CDR1 SQVTM, CDR2 ANQGSEA. This CDR3 spans 10 amino acids. The CDR3 protein is CSVEPYEAFF. For the CDR3, the DNA is TGCAGCGTTGAACCCTATGAAGCTTTCTTT. Complete variable domain (other parts from reference TRBV29-1 and TRBJ1-1): SAVISQKPSRDICQRGTSLTIQCQVDSQVTMMFWYRQQPGQSLTLIATANQGSEATYESGFVIDKFPISRPNLTFSTLTVSNMSPEDSSIYLCSVEPYEAFFGQGTRLTVV.

The V call is TRBV6-2 or TRBV6-3, the J call TRBJ2-5, with 8 positions matching TRBD2. The CDR3 covers 15 residues. Per the germline V gene, CDR1 is MNHEY and CDR2 is SVGEGT. The ends lost 4 bases at V and 3 bases at J; junction bases unmatched: 7. The CDR3 here is CASSSVLLAEETQYF. As DNA, the CDR3 is TGTGCCAGCAGTTCTGTGTTACTAGCGGAAGAGACCCAGTACTTC.

This chain connects TRBV12-3 or TRBV12-4 to TRBJ1-2; TRBD1 agrees at 7 bases. The V and J ends lost 6 bases and 4 bases, in that order; junction bases with no gene match: 5. This CDR3 is 13 amino acids long. The DNA for the CDR3 is TGTGCCAGCAGCCACAGGGGAACCTATGGCTACACCTTC. Its protein is CASSHRGTYGYTF.

The CDR3 DNA follows: TGTGCCAGCAGTGAAGTGGCTAGCGGGGGGAAGCAGTTCTTC. The encoded protein is CASSEVASGGKQFF. The V call is TRBV25-1, the J call TRBJ2-1; 11 bases agree with TRBD2. Per the germline V gene, CDR1 is MGHDK and CDR2 is SYGVNS. The CDR3 consists of 14 residues. J gave up 11 bases and V 2 bases, and 5 bases lay outside the gene matches.

CDR3 DNA: TGTGCCAGCAGTGGGGACGTCTTCGTCGCTGAAGCTTTCTTT. This encodes CASSGDVFVAEAFF. This rearrangement joins TRBV6-1 to TRBJ1-1, with D maybe TRBD1 (5 bases). The CDR3 has 14 residues. The ends were cut back, 4 bases at V and 6 bases at J, with 15 bases in the middle. Looked up from germline, CDR1 is MNHNS and CDR2 is SASEGT.

This chain joins TRBV20-1 and TRBJ1-6; possible D gene TRBD1, 5 bases. The CDR3 sequence is 14 residues long. The germline gives CDR1 DFQATT, CDR2 SNEGSKA (reference sequence). The DNA for the CDR3 is TGCGCTGCCGGGGCAGACTCCTATAATTCACCCCTCCACTTT. Translating it yields CAAGADSYNSPLHF.